This T cell receptor beta chain was recovered during a study of blood T cell repertoires in COVID-19. Study context: The United States, Italy and Spain were the sources of the acute and convalescent COVID-19 samples. PBMCs, B-cell-depleted T cells, or T cells provided the cDNA or gDNA that made up the material.

The CDR3 is 15 residues long. Germline V gives CDR1 SNHLY, CDR2 FYNNEI. Trimming stripped 7 bases from V and 4 bases from J, with 19 bases between. Original analysis: Amplifying reference gene primers gave estimates of nucleated cell counts. TCRdb's copy holds only in-frame clones and misses some; the assay was immunoSEQ multiplex PCR. V and J calls and clone size follow that table, whereas D and trimming were derived from the DNA. This sample has 80,000 to 100,000 clones, with around 83% found just once. This clone has just a few counts. The chain couples TRBV2 to TRBJ2-5; tentative D call: TRBD2 (8 bases). Sequences were obtained from peripheral blood. The origin of this receptor is a woman in her sixties in a cohort sampled during active or convalescent COVID-19. The chain's CDR3 is CASTQKGAGGETQYF. DNA for the CDR3: TGTGCCAGCACCCAAAAGGGGGCGGGAGGAGAGACCCAGTACTTC.